This T cell receptor (beta chain) stems from a study of blood T cell repertoires in COVID-19. At the level of the study: Whether acute or convalescent, the COVID-19 samples came from the United States, Italy and Spain. T cells, B-cell-depleted T cells, or PBMCs provided the cDNA or gDNA that served as material.

Sequencing was performed with immunoSEQ multiplex PCR; in TCRdb, only in-frame clones are kept and a portion is missing. Of about 130,000 clones listed, about 89% are singletons. A Seattle source enrolled patients during active infection and followed them longitudinally. The CDR3 spans 14 residues. The V end lost 4 bases, the J end lost 3 bases, and 13 bases lay between the germline ends. Germline V gene lookup returns CDR1 SGHNT and CDR2 YYREEE (reference sequence). The specimen was peripheral blood. The sequence came from a woman aged 70-85 years with COVID-19, enrolled during active disease. The V call is TRBV5-4, the J call TRBJ1-2, with D maybe TRBD1 (5 bases). The CDR3 here is CASSRKTEHYGYTF. The CDR3 nucleotides read TGTGCCAGCAGCCGTAAGACAGAGCACTATGGCTACACCTTC.